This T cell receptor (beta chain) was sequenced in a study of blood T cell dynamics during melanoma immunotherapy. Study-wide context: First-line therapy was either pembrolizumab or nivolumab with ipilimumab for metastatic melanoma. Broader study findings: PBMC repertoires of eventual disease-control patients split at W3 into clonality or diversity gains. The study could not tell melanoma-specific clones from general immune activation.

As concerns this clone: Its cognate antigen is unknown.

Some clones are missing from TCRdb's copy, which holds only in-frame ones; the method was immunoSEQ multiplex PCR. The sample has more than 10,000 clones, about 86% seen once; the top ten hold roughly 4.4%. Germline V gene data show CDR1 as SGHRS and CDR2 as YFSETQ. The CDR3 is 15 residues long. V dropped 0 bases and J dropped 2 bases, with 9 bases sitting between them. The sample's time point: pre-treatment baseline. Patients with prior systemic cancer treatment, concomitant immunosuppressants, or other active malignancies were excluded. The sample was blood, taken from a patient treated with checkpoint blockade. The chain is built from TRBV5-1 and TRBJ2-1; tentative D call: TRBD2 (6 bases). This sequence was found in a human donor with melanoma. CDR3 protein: CASSLGGEAYNEQFF. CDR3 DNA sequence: TGCGCCAGCAGCTTGGGCGGGGAGGCCTACAATGAGCAGTTCTTC.